The clone carrying this T cell receptor beta chain appeared a few times. The antigen is not known. Trimming at V came to 2 bases and at J to 2 bases, leaving 5 bases not matched to a gene. This CDR3 contains 16 residues. Per the germline V gene, CDR1 is KGHDR and CDR2 is SFDVKD. This entry comes from a study of post-analysis software for immune sequencing data. Study at large: Patients with relapsing-remitting, secondary progressive and progressive-relapsing multiple sclerosis courses were all represented. Study-wide points: For normalized Chao1 diversity, multiple sclerosis patients scored significantly lower than controls did. Patients showed TRBV5-6, TRBV5-1 and TRBV20-1 among five TRBV segments more frequent than in controls.

Unique molecular identifiers were present in the TCR beta cDNA libraries. Roughly 490,000 cDNA molecules came from about 1 to 10 million T cells. One entry per CDR3 protein results from TCRdb running MiXCR on the PCR reads. The sample carries around 180,000 distinct CDR3 sequences, approximately 30% recorded once. Sequencing input: blood. The gene calls are TRBV24-1 and TRBJ2-1; 7 nucleotides line up with TRBD2. The receptor's source is a girl between 10 and 17 years old with multiple sclerosis. CDR3 DNA sequence: TGTGCCACCAGTGATTCTGCGACTAGCCCCTACAATGAGCAGTTCTTC. Translation gives CATSDSATSPYNEQFF.